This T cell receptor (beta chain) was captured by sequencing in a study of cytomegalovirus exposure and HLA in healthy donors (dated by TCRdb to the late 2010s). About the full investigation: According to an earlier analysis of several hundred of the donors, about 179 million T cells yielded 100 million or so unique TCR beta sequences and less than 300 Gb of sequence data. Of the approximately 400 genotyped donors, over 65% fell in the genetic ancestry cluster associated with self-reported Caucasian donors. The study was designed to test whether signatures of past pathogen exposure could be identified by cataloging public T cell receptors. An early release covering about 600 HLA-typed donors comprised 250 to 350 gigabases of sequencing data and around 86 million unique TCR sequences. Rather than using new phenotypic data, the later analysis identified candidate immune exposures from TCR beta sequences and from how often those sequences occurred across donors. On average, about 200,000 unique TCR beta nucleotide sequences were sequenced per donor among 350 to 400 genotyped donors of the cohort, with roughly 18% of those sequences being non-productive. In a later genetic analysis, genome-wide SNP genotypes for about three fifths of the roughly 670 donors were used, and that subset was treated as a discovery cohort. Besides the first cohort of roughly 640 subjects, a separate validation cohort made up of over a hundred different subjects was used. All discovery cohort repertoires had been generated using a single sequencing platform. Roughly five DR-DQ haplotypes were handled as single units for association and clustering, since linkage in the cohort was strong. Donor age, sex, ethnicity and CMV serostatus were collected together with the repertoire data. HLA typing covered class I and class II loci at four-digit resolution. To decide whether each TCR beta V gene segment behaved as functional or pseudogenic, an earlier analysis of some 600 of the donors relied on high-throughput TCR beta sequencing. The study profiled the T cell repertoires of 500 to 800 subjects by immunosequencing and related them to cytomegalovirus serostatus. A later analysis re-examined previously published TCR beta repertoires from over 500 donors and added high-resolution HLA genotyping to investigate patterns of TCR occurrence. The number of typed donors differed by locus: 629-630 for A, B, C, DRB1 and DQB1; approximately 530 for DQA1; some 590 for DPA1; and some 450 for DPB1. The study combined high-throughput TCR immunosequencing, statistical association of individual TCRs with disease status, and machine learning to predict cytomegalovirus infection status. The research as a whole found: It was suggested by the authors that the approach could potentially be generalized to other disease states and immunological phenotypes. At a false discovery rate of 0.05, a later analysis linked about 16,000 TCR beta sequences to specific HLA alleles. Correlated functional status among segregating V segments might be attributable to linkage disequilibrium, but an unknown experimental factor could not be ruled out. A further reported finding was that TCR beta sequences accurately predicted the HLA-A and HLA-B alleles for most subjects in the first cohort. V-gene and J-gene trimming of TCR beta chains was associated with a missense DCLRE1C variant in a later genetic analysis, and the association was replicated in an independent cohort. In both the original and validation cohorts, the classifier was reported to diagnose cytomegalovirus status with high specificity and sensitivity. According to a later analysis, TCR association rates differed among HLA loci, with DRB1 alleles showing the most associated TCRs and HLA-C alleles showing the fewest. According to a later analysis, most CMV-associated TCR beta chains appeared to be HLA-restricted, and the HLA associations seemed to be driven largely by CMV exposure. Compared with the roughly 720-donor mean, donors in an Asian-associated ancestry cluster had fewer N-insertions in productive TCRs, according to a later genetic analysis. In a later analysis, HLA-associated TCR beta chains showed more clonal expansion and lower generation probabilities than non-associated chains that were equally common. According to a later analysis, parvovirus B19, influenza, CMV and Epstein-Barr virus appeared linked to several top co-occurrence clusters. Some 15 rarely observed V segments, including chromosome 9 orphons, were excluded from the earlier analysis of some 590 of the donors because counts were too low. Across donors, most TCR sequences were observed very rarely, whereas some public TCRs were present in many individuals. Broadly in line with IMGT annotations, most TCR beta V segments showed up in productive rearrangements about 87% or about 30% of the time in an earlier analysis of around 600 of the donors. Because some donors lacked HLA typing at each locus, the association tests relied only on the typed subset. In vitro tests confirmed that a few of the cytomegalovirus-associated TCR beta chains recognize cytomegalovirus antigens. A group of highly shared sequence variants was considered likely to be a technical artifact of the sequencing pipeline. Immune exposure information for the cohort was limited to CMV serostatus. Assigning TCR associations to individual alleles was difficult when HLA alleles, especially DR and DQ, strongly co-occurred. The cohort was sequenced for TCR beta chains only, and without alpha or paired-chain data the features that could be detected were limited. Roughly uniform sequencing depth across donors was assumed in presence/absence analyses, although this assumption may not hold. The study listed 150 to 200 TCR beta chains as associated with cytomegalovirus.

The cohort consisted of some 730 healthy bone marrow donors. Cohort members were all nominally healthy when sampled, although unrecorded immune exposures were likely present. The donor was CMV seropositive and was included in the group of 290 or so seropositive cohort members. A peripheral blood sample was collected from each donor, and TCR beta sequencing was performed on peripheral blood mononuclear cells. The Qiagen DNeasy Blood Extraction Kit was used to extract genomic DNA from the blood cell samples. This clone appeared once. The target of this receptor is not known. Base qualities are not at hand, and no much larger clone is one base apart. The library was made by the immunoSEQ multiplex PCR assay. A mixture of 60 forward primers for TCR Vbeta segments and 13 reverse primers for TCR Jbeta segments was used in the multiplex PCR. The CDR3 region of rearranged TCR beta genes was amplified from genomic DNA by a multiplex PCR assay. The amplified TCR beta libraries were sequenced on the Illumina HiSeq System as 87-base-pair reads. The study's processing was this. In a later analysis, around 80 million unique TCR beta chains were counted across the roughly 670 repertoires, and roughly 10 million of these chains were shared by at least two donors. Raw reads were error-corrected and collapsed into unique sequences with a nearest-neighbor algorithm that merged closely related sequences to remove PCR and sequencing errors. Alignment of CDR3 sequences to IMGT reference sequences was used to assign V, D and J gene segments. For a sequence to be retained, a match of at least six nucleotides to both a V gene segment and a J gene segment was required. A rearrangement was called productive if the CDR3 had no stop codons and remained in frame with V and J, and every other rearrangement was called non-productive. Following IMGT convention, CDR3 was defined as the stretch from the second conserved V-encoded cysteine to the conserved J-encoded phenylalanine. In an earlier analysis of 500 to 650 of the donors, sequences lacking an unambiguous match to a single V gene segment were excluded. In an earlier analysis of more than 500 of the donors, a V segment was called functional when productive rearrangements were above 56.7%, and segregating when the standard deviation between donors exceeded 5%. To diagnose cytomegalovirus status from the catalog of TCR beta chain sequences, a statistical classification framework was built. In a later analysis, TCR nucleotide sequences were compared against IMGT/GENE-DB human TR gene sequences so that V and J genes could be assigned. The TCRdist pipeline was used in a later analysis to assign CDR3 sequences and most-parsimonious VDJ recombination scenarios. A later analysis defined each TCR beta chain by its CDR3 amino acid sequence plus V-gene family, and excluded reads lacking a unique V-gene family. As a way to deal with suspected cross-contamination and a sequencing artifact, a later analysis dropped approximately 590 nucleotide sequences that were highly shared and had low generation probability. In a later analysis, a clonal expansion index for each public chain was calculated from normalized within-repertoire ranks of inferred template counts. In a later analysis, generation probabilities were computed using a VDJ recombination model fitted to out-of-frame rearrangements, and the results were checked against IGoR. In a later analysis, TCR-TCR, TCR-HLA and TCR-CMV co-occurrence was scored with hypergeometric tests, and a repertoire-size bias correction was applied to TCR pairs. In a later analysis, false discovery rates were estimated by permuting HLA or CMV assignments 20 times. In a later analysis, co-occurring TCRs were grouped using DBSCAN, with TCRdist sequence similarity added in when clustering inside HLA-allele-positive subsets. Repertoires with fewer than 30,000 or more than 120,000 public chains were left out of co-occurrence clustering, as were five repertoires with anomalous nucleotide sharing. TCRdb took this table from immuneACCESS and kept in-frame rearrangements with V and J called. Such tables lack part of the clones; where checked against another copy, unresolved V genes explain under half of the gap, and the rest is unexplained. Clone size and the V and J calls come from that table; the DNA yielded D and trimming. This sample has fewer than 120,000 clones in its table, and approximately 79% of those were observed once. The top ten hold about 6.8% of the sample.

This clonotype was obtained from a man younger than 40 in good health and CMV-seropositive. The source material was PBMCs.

CDR3 region: CASSSGGGGGANVLTF. The DNA sequence is as follows: TGTGCCAGCAGCTCTGGAGGGGGGGGTGGGGCCAACGTCCTGACTTTC. The sequence links TRBV4-2 to TRBJ2-6; the D segment could be TRBD2, given 7 matching bases. From the germline V gene, CDR1 is LGHNA and CDR2 is YNFKEQ. V gives up 5 bases and J gives up 3 bases, and the segment between their germline ends measures 14 bases. Counted from cysteine to phenylalanine, this CDR3 has 16 amino acids. Only CDR3 DNA remains: 48 bases, in frame from the first base.